This is a list of T cell receptor beta chains from one sample in a study of neurological immune-mediated disorders. TCRdb recomputed calls from the 5' RACE reads with MiXCR, one row per CDR3 protein. The table has tens of thousands of distinct CDR3 sequences, 13% seen once. The specimen was PBMCs. Receptors were obtained from a woman in her 40s in good health. The CDR3 runs from the conserved cysteine through the conserved F or W. The order of the fields is D gene, J gene, V gene, CDR3 protein. A D gene is named only where the DNA matches it firmly.

D gene: NA
J gene: TRBJ1-2
V gene: TRBV29-1
CDR3 protein: CSVTVGAGALYGYTF

D gene: NA
J gene: TRBJ1-1
V gene: TRBV7-6
CDR3 protein: CASSLEAGANTEAFF

D gene: NA
J gene: TRBJ1-2
V gene: TRBV20-1
CDR3 protein: CSASSLNYGYTF

D gene: TRBD2
J gene: TRBJ2-5
V gene: TRBV7-2
CDR3 protein: CATSGGPRETQYF

D gene: TRBD2
J gene: TRBJ2-3
V gene: TRBV12-3/TRBV12-4
CDR3 protein: CASARGGYTDTQYF

D gene: NA
J gene: TRBJ1-1
V gene: TRBV13
CDR3 protein: CASSLSQGNTEAFF

D gene: NA
J gene: TRBJ2-7
V gene: TRBV5-1
CDR3 protein: CASSLASRTEPYEQYF

D gene: TRBD1
J gene: TRBJ1-3
V gene: TRBV12-3/TRBV12-4
CDR3 protein: CASNWQGASRNTIYF

D gene: NA
J gene: TRBJ1-1
V gene: TRBV5-1
CDR3 protein: CASSSDSVRTEAFF

D gene: NA
J gene: TRBJ2-3
V gene: TRBV14
CDR3 protein: CASSLLGGRGISSQYF

D gene: NA
J gene: TRBJ2-5
V gene: TRBV5-1
CDR3 protein: CASSLDWGRETQYF

D gene: TRBD2
J gene: TRBJ2-1
V gene: TRBV5-5
CDR3 protein: CASRRLAGGREQFF

D gene: NA
J gene: TRBJ1-5
V gene: TRBV6-5
CDR3 protein: CASSPSGSNQPQHF

D gene: TRBD1
J gene: TRBJ1-2
V gene: TRBV5-1
CDR3 protein: CASSSRTGGAGGYGYTF

D gene: NA
J gene: TRBJ2-6
V gene: TRBV7-6
CDR3 protein: CASSLDFVEANVLTF

D gene: NA
J gene: TRBJ1-4
V gene: TRBV7-2
CDR3 protein: CASSLNRDEKLFF

D gene: NA
J gene: TRBJ1-5
V gene: TRBV7-2
CDR3 protein: CASSLGNSNQPQHF

D gene: NA
J gene: TRBJ2-3
V gene: TRBV5-1
CDR3 protein: CASSFQMGFRTDTQYF

D gene: TRBD1
J gene: TRBJ2-7
V gene: TRBV30
CDR3 protein: CAWNQGQGLGYEQYF

D gene: NA
J gene: TRBJ2-7
V gene: TRBV30
CDR3 protein: CAWSVVGTNYEQYF

D gene: NA
J gene: TRBJ1-1
V gene: TRBV29-1
CDR3 protein: CSVRQRNTEAFF

D gene: NA
J gene: TRBJ2-1
V gene: TRBV27
CDR3 protein: CASSLLLGGPNYNEQFF

D gene: NA
J gene: TRBJ2-4
V gene: TRBV20-1
CDR3 protein: CGARPPILAKNIQYF

D gene: NA
J gene: TRBJ1-3
V gene: TRBV7-3
CDR3 protein: CASRKVDGNTIYF

D gene: NA
J gene: TRBJ2-6
V gene: TRBV7-2
CDR3 protein: CASSRQGGGAGANVLTF

D gene: TRBD2
J gene: TRBJ2-3
V gene: TRBV10-3
CDR3 protein: CATGKVAGTDTQYF

D gene: NA
J gene: TRBJ2-5
V gene: TRBV21-1
CDR3 protein: CASSKDNHQETQYF

D gene: TRBD2
J gene: TRBJ2-1
V gene: TRBV7-3
CDR3 protein: CASSSLAGAYNEQFF

D gene: TRBD2
J gene: TRBJ2-1
V gene: TRBV5-6
CDR3 protein: CASSSLSGNRYNEQFF

D gene: TRBD2
J gene: TRBJ2-1
V gene: TRBV7-3
CDR3 protein: CASSSAGGWNEQFF

D gene: NA
J gene: TRBJ2-7
V gene: TRBV5-1
CDR3 protein: CASSLAAGANYEQYF

D gene: NA
J gene: TRBJ1-6
V gene: TRBV12-3/TRBV12-4
CDR3 protein: CASSFPRGGSPLHF

D gene: NA
J gene: TRBJ2-6
V gene: TRBV12-3/TRBV12-4
CDR3 protein: CASSFQGANVLTF

D gene: NA
J gene: TRBJ1-1
V gene: TRBV7-2
CDR3 protein: CASSLASGNTEAFF

D gene: TRBD2
J gene: TRBJ2-1
V gene: TRBV25-1
CDR3 protein: CASSQWLAGVNEQFF

D gene: TRBD2
J gene: TRBJ2-3
V gene: TRBV5-1
CDR3 protein: CASSLVPGGEADTQYF

D gene: TRBD1
J gene: TRBJ2-5
V gene: TRBV7-2
CDR3 protein: CASSGPGQGGWETQYF